Following are 5 T cell receptor beta chains from one sample sequenced in a study of T-cell reconstitution after alpha-beta-depleted transplantation in children. Unique molecular identifiers were used to barcode this TCRbeta library. TCRdb recomputed calls from the PCR reads with MiXCR, one row per CDR3 protein. The sample contains roughly 790,000 distinct CDR3 sequences, approximately 15% of which appear only once. Material: PBMCs, mostly from graft donor cells, obtained 360 days after TCRalphabeta/CD19-depleted stem cell transplant. Every receptor here comes from a male patient aged 5 to 17 who had a stem cell transplant for acute lymphoblastic leukemia, so the T cells may come from the graft donor.

This clonotype was observed many times. This rearrangement joins TRBV3-1 to TRBJ2-5; D call uncertain. CDR3 length: 15 amino acids. V was pared by 5 bases and J by 0 bases, with 13 bases between. Germline CDR1 reads LGHDT; CDR2 reads YNNKEL (reference sequence). CDR3 coding DNA: TGTGCCAGCAGCTTTGCGGACCGATACCAAGAGACCCAGTACTTC. It translates to CASSFADRYQETQYF.

The table lists this clonotype with many counts. The V gene is TRBV5-1, the J gene TRBJ2-1; possible D gene TRBD2, 6 bases. Trimming left V 0 bases short and J 4 bases short, with 11 bases between. The CDR3 spans 15 residues. CDR1 and CDR2 from the germline V gene are SGHRS and YFSETQ. This CDR3 reads CASSLEWREYNEQFF. The CDR3 DNA sequence: TGCGCCAGCAGCTTGGAATGGCGGGAATACAATGAGCAGTTCTTC.

The chain couples TRBV4-1 to TRBJ2-7; the D gene is possibly TRBD2 (5 bases). Germline lookup yields CDR1 MGHRA and CDR2 YSYEKL. The CDR3 loop spans 17 amino acids. Trimming pared 1 base from V and 3 bases from J, leaving 19 bases between. CDR3 sequence: CASSQGPRGRGLYEQYF. In DNA, the CDR3 is TGCGCCAGCAGCCAAGGCCCCCGGGGAAGAGGGCTCTACGAGCAGTACTTC.

Comments on this clonotype: This could be a read error, since a much larger clone is one nucleotide away. As the CDR3 is not closed by the conserved phenylalanine or tryptophan, this likely results from a read error. This chain links TRBV29-1 with TRBJ1-5; D is uncertain. This CDR3 spans 12 amino acids. The V gene's germline CDR1 is SQVTM and CDR2 ANQGSEA. V was cut by 4 bases and J by 0 bases, with 4 bases left in between. The CDR3 loop is CSVGASNQPQHS. Written as DNA, the CDR3 is TGCAGCGTTGGGGCTAGCAATCAGCCCCAGCATTCT.

In its sample, this clonotype was seen a few times. The CDR3 here is CSVEESHVFTGNTIYF. In DNA form, the CDR3 reads TGCAGCGTTGAAGAGTCGCACGTCTTCACTGGAAACACCATATATTTT. This chain links TRBV29-1 with TRBJ1-3, with D hard to call. Trimming took off 0 bases at V and 2 bases at J, with 14 bases between the two ends. This CDR3 region has 16 residues. The germline V gene has CDR1 SQVTM and CDR2 ANQGSEA.